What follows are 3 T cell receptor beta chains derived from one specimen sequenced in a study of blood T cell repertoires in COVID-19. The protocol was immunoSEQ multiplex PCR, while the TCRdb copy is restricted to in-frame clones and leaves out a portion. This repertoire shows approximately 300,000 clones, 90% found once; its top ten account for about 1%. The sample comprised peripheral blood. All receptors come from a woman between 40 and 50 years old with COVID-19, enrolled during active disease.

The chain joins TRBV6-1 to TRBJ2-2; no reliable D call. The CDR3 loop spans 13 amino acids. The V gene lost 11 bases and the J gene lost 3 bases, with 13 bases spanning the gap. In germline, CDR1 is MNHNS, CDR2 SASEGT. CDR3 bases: TGTGCCGGGTCCGACTCCTACACCGGGGAGCTGTTTTTT. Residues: CAGSDSYTGELFF.

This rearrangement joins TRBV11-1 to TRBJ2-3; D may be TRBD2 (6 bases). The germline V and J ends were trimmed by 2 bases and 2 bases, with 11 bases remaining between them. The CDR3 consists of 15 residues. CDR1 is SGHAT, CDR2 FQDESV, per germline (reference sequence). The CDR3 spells CASSLTGVPTDTQYF. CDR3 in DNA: TGTGCCAGCAGCTTAACGGGAGTACCCACAGATACGCAGTATTTT. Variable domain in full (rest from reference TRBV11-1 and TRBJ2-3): EAEVAQSPRYKITEKSQAVAFWCDPISGHATLYWYRQILGQGPELLVQFQDESVVDDSQLPKDRFSAERLKGVDSTLKIQPAELGDSAMYLCASSLTGVPTDTQYFGPGTRLTVL.

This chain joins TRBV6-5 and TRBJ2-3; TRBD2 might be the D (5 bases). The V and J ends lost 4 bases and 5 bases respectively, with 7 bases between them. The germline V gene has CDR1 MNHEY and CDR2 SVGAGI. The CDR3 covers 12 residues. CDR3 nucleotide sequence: TGTGCCAGCAGTTCCCGGGAAGATACGCAGTATTTT. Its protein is CASSSREDTQYF.